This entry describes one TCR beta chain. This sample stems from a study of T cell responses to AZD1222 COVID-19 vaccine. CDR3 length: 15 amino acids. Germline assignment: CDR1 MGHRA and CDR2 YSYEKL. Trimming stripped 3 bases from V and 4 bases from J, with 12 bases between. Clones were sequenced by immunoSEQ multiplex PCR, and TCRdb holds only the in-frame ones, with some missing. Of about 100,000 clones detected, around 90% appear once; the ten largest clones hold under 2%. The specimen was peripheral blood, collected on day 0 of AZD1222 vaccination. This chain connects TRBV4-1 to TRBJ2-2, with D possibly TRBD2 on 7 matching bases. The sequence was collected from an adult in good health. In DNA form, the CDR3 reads TGCGCCAGCAGCCACGCTGGGGGGGCCACCGGGGAGCTGTTTTTT. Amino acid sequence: CASSHAGGATGELFF.